Presented here are 25 T cell receptor beta chains from one specimen sequenced in a study of T cell responses to AZD1222 COVID-19 vaccine. Produced via immunoSEQ multiplex PCR; TCRdb's table is partial and in-frame only. The sample holds about 100,000 clones, about 90% seen once. The material was peripheral blood, obtained on day 0 of AZD1222 vaccination. These receptors all stem from an adult in good health.

The J gene is TRBJ2-5, the V gene TRBV5-5; TRBD1 might be the D (5 bases). Per germline, CDR1 SGHKS and CDR2 YYEKEE (reference sequence). The ends were cut back, 4 bases at V and 7 bases at J, with 20 bases in the middle. The CDR3 extends over 15 amino acids. The CDR3 DNA sequence: TGTGCCAGCAGCAAACCTCCTCTAGGGGTTGCGACCCAGTACTTC. This translates into CASSKPPLGVATQYF.

The J gene is TRBJ1-5, the V gene TRBV7-9, with D perhaps matching TRBD1 (5 bases). V gave up 8 bases and J gave up 0 bases, with 11 bases separating them. CDR1 is SEHNR and CDR2 is FQNEAQ in the germline V gene (reference sequence). The CDR3 spans 14 residues. CDR3 in amino acids: CASGDSNSNQPQHF. The CDR3 DNA is TGTGCCAGCGGGGACTCAAATAGCAATCAGCCCCAGCATTTT.

J is TRBJ1-4 and V is TRBV25-1, with D unresolved. The CDR3 has 14 amino acids. Per the germline V gene, CDR1 is MGHDK and CDR2 is SYGVNS. Trimming pared 6 bases from V and 7 bases from J, leaving 15 bases between. The CDR3 nucleotides read TGTGCCAGCAGGGTAGGGCGGGCGAGTGAAAAACTGTTTTTT. It specifies CASRVGRASEKLFF.

This clone was picked up a small number of times. This chain links TRBV4-1 with TRBJ2-4; no firm D call. The CDR3 sequence is 13 residues long. The V and J ends lost 3 bases and 1 base respectively, with 4 bases between them. Germline V gives CDR1 MGHRA, CDR2 YSYEKL. The CDR3 loop reads CASSQGAKNIQYF. The CDR3 region has the DNA TGCGCCAGCAGCCAGGGGGCCAAAAACATTCAGTACTTC.

The chain carries TRBV5-1 and TRBJ2-2; maybe TRBD1 (5 bases). Germline V lookup: CDR1 SGHRS, CDR2 YFSETQ. The CDR3 is 13 amino acids. V lost 4 bases and J lost 4, with 8 bases in between. CDR3 DNA: TGCGCCAGCAGCATGACAGTCACCGGGGAGCTGTTTTTT. It translates to CASSMTVTGELFF.

The chain employs TRBV5-1 and TRBJ1-1; D unclear. The germline CDR1 and CDR2 sequences are SGHRS and YFSETQ. The CDR3 sequence is 13 residues long. V lost 2 bases and J 3 bases, leaving 8 bases between the germline ends. CDR3 sequence: CASSFFPDTEAFF. The CDR3 bases are TGCGCCAGCAGCTTCTTCCCTGACACTGAAGCTTTCTTT.

J is TRBJ1-5 and V is TRBV6-5; 11 nucleotides align to TRBD1. The CDR3 has 15 amino acids. V was clipped by 6 bases and J by 4 bases; unmatched bases: 5. Germline CDR1 reads MNHEY; CDR2 reads SVGAGI. CDR3 sequence: CASRPRDRGNQPQHF. The CDR3 nucleotides read TGTGCCAGCAGACCCAGGGACAGGGGGAATCAGCCCCAGCATTTT.

This clone was seen a handful of times. DNA for the CDR3: TGTGCCAGCAGATTCGAACAGGGCTTCGTCGGGTACGAGCAGTACTTC. Encoded protein: CASRFEQGFVGYEQYF. The genes are TRBV2 and TRBJ2-7; TRBD1 might be the D (6 bases). V lost 6 bases and J 4 bases, leaving 22 bases between the germline ends. The CDR3 consists of 16 residues. Looked up from germline, CDR1 is SNHLY and CDR2 is FYNNEI.

The chain employs TRBV7-6 and TRBJ1-4; D not certain. CDR3 length: 15 residues. Trimming shortened V by 1 base and J by 5 bases, and 11 bases separated the two germline ends. Germline assignment: CDR1 SGHVS and CDR2 FNYEAQ. The DNA for the CDR3 is TGTGCCAGCAGCTTAGGAGGGTCCCCGAATGAAAAACTGTTTTTT. It is translated as CASSLGGSPNEKLFF.

Only a few counts were recorded for this clone. This chain uses TRBV9 with TRBJ2-2; D is undetermined. Per the germline V gene, CDR1 is SGDLS and CDR2 is YYNGEE. The V end was cut by 4 bases, the J end by 2 bases, with 15 bases between. The CDR3 is 16 residues long. The CDR3 nucleotides read TGTGCCAGCAGCCCGCAGCCCTTCTTAAACACCGGGGAGCTGTTTTTT. Protein product: CASSPQPFLNTGELFF.

The chain carries TRBV7-9 and TRBJ1-2; D remains unclear. Germline loops: CDR1 SEHNR, CDR2 FQNEAQ (reference sequence). V was cut by 7 bases and J by 4 bases, with 13 bases left in between. This CDR3 contains 13 residues. The CDR3 loop reads CASNSRGSYGYTF. As DNA, the CDR3 is TGTGCCAGCAACTCTCGGGGTTCCTATGGCTACACCTTC.

The gene calls are TRBV4-1 and TRBJ1-1; 11 bases agree with TRBD1. The V gene's germline CDR1 is MGHRA and CDR2 YSYEKL. V dropped 3 bases and J dropped 5; count of bases not matched to a gene: 8. CDR3 length equals 16 residues. In DNA, the CDR3 is TGCGCCAGCAGCCAGGCCCCCGGGACAGGGGGGACTGAAGCTTTCTTT. Translated: CASSQAPGTGGTEAFF.

The J gene is TRBJ2-2, the V gene TRBV5-1; D unclear. Germline values: CDR1 SGHRS, CDR2 YFSETQ. The CDR3 is made up of 15 amino acids. Trimming removed 4 bases from V and 0 bases from J, with 10 bases in between. The CDR3 reads CASSPTPPNTGELFF. The DNA for the CDR3 is TGCGCCAGCAGCCCAACCCCTCCGAACACCGGGGAGCTGTTTTTT. Filled out from reference TRBV5-1 and TRBJ2-2, the complete variable domain reads KAGVTQTPRYLIKTRGQQVTLSCSPISGHRSVSWYQQTPGQGLQFLFEYFSETQRNKGNFPGRFSGRQFSNSRSEMNVSTLELGDSALYLCASSPTPPNTGELFFGEGSRLTVL.

V usage is TRBV10-2 and J usage is TRBJ2-1, with 11 bases that match TRBD2. CDR1 and CDR2 (germline): WSHSY, SAAADI. The length of the CDR3 is 14 residues. The trim removed 6 bases at V and 6 bases at J, leaving 4 bases unmatched. CDR3 in amino acids: CASRLAGGSNEQFF. In DNA, the CDR3 is TGCGCCAGCAGGTTAGCGGGAGGGAGCAATGAGCAGTTCTTC.

This clone was counted a single time. V is TRBV27 and J is TRBJ2-3, with 8 bases matching TRBD2. V lost 6 bases and J lost 5; bases outside the gene matches: 7. The V gene's germline CDR1 is MNHEY and CDR2 SMNVEV (reference sequence). The CDR3 runs to 14 residues. The CDR3 DNA sequence: TGTGCCAGCAGCCTAGCGGGTCCTCAAGATACGCAGTATTTT. It specifies CASSLAGPQDTQYF.

The chain couples TRBV5-1 to TRBJ2-1, with TRBD2 matching 10 bases. The CDR3 runs 24 residues. Germline values: CDR1 SGHRS, CDR2 YFSETQ. The V segment lost 0 bases and the J segment 0 bases; nucleotides outside the gene matches: 24. CDR3 region: CASSLEGGFSGRATWASSYNEQFF. The CDR3 nucleotides read TGCGCCAGCAGCTTGGAAGGGGGATTCAGCGGGAGGGCCACATGGGCCTCCTCCTACAATGAGCAGTTCTTC.

By sample share, this clone is medium-sized. The chain has TRBV19 and TRBJ2-3; TRBD2 aligns across 11 bases. The V gene end was trimmed by 4 bases and the J gene end by 4 bases; junction bases not matched to a gene: 4. The CDR3 extends over 15 amino acids. Germline V CDR1 and CDR2: LNHDA, SQIVND (reference sequence). CDR3 coding DNA: TGTGCCAGTAGTACAACTAGCGGGAGTCCAGATACGCAGTATTTT. This sequence encodes CASSTTSGSPDTQYF.

V is TRBV30 and J is TRBJ2-2; no definite D call. This CDR3 is 14 amino acids long. In germline, CDR1 is GTSNPN, CDR2 SVGIG (reference sequence). V lost 5 bases and J 4 bases, leaving 14 bases between the germline ends. The CDR3 here is CAWGNRASTGELFF. The CDR3 DNA is TGTGCCTGGGGGAATCGGGCCAGCACCGGGGAGCTGTTTTTT.

The J gene is TRBJ1-2, the V gene TRBV27; no definite D call. This CDR3 contains 13 residues. V was clipped by 8 bases and J by 8 bases, with 18 bases between them. The germline gives CDR1 MNHEY, CDR2 SMNVEV (reference sequence). DNA for the CDR3: TGTGCCAGCTCCCCGGGCAAGCTTAGGGGCTACACCTTC. Amino acid sequence: CASSPGKLRGYTF.

The rearrangement uses TRBV28 and TRBJ1-3; D is undetermined. There are 13 residues in the CDR3. V gave up 5 bases and J gave up 4 bases, with 9 bases separating them. CDR1 is MDHEN and CDR2 is SYDVKM in the germline V gene. For the CDR3, the DNA is TGTGCCAGCAGTCCCCTAACCGGAAACACCATATATTTT. Translated: CASSPLTGNTIYF.

In this sample, this clone turned up a few times. This sequence joins TRBV19 and TRBJ2-1; 12 nucleotides line up with TRBD2. This CDR3 is built from 15 residues. From germline, CDR1 is LNHDA and CDR2 SQIVND (reference sequence). The J segment lost 8 bases and the V segment lost 3 bases, leaving 5 bases of the junction unmatched. The CDR3 DNA reads TGTGCCAGTAGTATGACTAGCGGGAGTCATGATGAGCAGTTCTTC. Translation gives CASSMTSGSHDEQFF.

The V call is TRBV3-1 (or the pseudogene TRBV3-2), the J call TRBJ1-2; a possible D gene is TRBD1 (5 bases). CDR1 is LGHDT, CDR2 YNNKEL, per germline (reference sequence). V lost 2 bases to trimming and J lost 8 bases, with 12 bases between them. This CDR3 has 13 residues. Here the CDR3 DNA reads TGTGCCAGCAGCCAAACAGGCGTTGGCGGCTACACCTTC. This codes for CASSQTGVGGYTF.

The chain links TRBV6-5 to TRBJ2-5; 9 bases match TRBD1. With V trimmed by 5 bases and J by 5 bases, 3 bases remained unmatched. CDR1 and CDR2 from the germline V gene are MNHEY and SVGAGI. The CDR3 runs to 13 residues. The DNA for the CDR3 is TGTGCCAGCAGTCGGGACAGGGAGGAGACCCAGTACTTC. It specifies CASSRDREETQYF.

The chain couples TRBV7-9 to TRBJ2-1; 9 bases are a match to TRBD2. The V gene end was trimmed by 1 base and the J gene end by 8 bases; junction bases not matched to a gene: 6. CDR3 length equals 15 residues. From germline, CDR1 is SEHNR and CDR2 FQNEAQ (reference sequence). CDR3 sequence reads: CASSLEAGGRDEQFF. CDR3 coding DNA: TGTGCCAGCAGCTTAGAAGCGGGGGGAAGAGATGAGCAGTTCTTC.

The chain links TRBV7-9 to TRBJ1-5, with a weak D call TRBD1 (6 bases). The germline V gene encodes CDR1 SEHNR and CDR2 FQNEAQ (reference sequence). The V end lost 4 bases, the J end lost 0 bases, and 19 bases lay between the germline ends. The CDR3 sequence is 18 residues long. CDR3 sequence reads: CASSSYQGLGVSNQPQHF. The CDR3 nucleotides read TGTGCCAGCAGCTCCTACCAGGGGCTTGGGGTTAGCAATCAGCCCCAGCATTTT.